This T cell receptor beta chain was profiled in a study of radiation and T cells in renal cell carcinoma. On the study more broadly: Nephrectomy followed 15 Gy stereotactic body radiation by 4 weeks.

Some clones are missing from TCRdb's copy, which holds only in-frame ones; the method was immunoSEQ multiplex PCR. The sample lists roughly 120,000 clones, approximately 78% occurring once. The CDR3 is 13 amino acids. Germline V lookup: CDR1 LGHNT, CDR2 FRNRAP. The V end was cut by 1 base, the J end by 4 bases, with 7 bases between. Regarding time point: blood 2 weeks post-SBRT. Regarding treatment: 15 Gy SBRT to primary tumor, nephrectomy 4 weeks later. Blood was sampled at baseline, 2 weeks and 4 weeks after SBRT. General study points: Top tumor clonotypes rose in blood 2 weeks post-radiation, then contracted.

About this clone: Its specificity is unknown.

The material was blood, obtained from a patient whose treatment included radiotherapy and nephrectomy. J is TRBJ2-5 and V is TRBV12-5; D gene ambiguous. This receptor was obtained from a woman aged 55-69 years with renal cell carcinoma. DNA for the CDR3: TGTGCTAGTGGTTTGGAACCGCCAGAGACCCAGTACTTC. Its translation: CASGLEPPETQYF.